These T cell receptor beta chains were read from a single sample in a study of early stage breast cancer tumors. TCRdb keeps only in-frame clones here, not all; method: immunoSEQ multiplex PCR. The sample lists tens of thousands of clones; approximately 84% were seen once. Source material: blood. The receptors shown here come from a person aged 45-60 years with breast cancer. Both conserved end residues are part of each CDR3. The D gene is left open where the match is weak. Part of the rows lack a size; the others show once, few, many or a class for expanded clones.

size: few
D: -
J: TRBJ1-3
V: TRBV4-1
DNA: TGCGCCAGCAGCCAAGTTCAGGGAACTGGAAACACCATATATTTT
CDR3: CASSQVQGTGNTIYF

size: -
D: TRBD2
J: TRBJ2-1
V: TRBV7-2
DNA: TGTGCCAGCAGCTTACGGGGGGATGAGCAGTTCTTC
CDR3: CASSLRGDEQFF

size: -
D: -
J: TRBJ1-4
V: TRBV5-4
DNA: TGTGCCAGCAGCCCCGGACAGAGGAATGAAAAACTGTTTTTT
CDR3: CASSPGQRNEKLFF

size: -
D: -
J: TRBJ1-4
V: TRBV9
DNA: TGTGCCAGCAGCCCCACCGGGACCCTGGGTGAAAAACTGTTTTTT
CDR3: CASSPTGTLGEKLFF

size: -
D: -
J: TRBJ1-2
V: TRBV4-2
DNA: TGTGCCAGCAGCCAAGACTTATCGGGGTCTTACGGTGGCTACACCTTC
CDR3: CASSQDLSGSYGGYTF

size: few
D: TRBD1
J: TRBJ1-5
V: TRBV30
DNA: TGTGCCTGGAGTCGGACCGGACAGGGTAATCAGCCCCAGCATTTT
CDR3: CAWSRTGQGNQPQHF

size: -
D: TRBD2
J: TRBJ2-1
V: TRBV7-8
DNA: TGTGCCAGCAGCCTGGGGACTAGAGTGCTCAATGAGCAGTTCTTC
CDR3: CASSLGTRVLNEQFF

size: -
D: -
J: TRBJ2-1
V: TRBV27
DNA: TGTGCCAGCAGTTTGGGACTTTCATACAATGAGCAGTTCTTC
CDR3: CASSLGLSYNEQFF

size: few
D: -
J: TRBJ1-6
V: TRBV2
DNA: TGTGCCAGCAGGGTCAGGGTTAATTCACCCCTCCACTTT
CDR3: CASRVRVNSPLHF

size: -
D: -
J: TRBJ2-5
V: TRBV7-9
DNA: TGTGCCAGCAGCGAACCGGGGGACCCTCACGAGACCCAGTACTTC
CDR3: CASSEPGDPHETQYF

size: -
D: -
J: TRBJ2-1
V: TRBV9
DNA: TGTGCCAGCAGCGCTAGTGTCGATGAGCAGTTCTTC
CDR3: CASSASVDEQFF

size: -
D: -
J: TRBJ2-1
V: TRBV5-4
DNA: TGTGCCAGCAGCTTGGGGCGACGAGATCTCTACAATGAGCAGTTCTTC
CDR3: CASSLGRRDLYNEQFF

size: -
D: -
J: TRBJ2-1
V: TRBV9
DNA: TGTGCCAGCAACCTCCAGGGCTACAATGAGCAGTTCTTC
CDR3: CASNLQGYNEQFF

size: -
D: -
J: TRBJ1-3
V: TRBV30
DNA: TGTGCCTGGAGTACCCGGGGCAGGGCCCGCTCTGGAAACACCATATATTTT
CDR3: CAWSTRGRARSGNTIYF

size: -
D: TRBD1
J: TRBJ2-5
V: TRBV11-3
DNA: TGTGCCAGCAGCCCGGGACAGGGCGGGGAGACCCAGTACTTC
CDR3: CASSPGQGGETQYF

size: few
D: TRBD1
J: TRBJ2-3
V: TRBV28
DNA: TGTGCCAGCAGTTTGCTATCCCAGGGGGTAGATACGCAGTATTTT
CDR3: CASSLLSQGVDTQYF

size: -
D: -
J: TRBJ1-1
V: TRBV18
DNA: TGTGCCAGCTCAACAGGACTCGCTGGCACTGAAGCTTTCTTT
CDR3: CASSTGLAGTEAFF

size: -
D: TRBD1
J: TRBJ1-3
V: TRBV6-1
DNA: TGTGCCAGCAGTGAAGCGCTTCGGACAGGGTATGGAAACACCATATATTTT
CDR3: CASSEALRTGYGNTIYF

size: few
D: -
J: TRBJ2-7
V: TRBV4-3
DNA: TGCGCCAGCAGCCAAGATCTCCGGGGGCTCACGGAGCAGTACTTC
CDR3: CASSQDLRGLTEQYF

size: -
D: -
J: TRBJ1-1
V: TRBV25-1
DNA: TGTGCCAGCAGTGCTTTCCGGGCTGGGTTTCCTGAAGCTTTCTTT
CDR3: CASSAFRAGFPEAFF

size: -
D: -
J: TRBJ2-3
V: TRBV2
DNA: TGTGCCAGCAGACAGGCCGGGGTCCGCACAGATACGCAGTATTTT
CDR3: CASRQAGVRTDTQYF

size: -
D: TRBD2
J: TRBJ2-7
V: TRBV28
DNA: TGTGCCAGCAGTCCCCACCTCCAGCGGGGGGCCTACGAGCAGTACTTC
CDR3: CASSPHLQRGAYEQYF

size: -
D: -
J: TRBJ2-7
V: TRBV2
DNA: TGTGCCAGCAGCCCGCGCGGGTCGGCAGCCCCCGAGCAGTACTTC
CDR3: CASSPRGSAAPEQYF

size: -
D: TRBD2
J: TRBJ2-7
V: TRBV7-2
DNA: TGTGCCAGCAGCTTCTACGGGGGGGCCTCCTACGAGCAGTACTTC
CDR3: CASSFYGGASYEQYF

size: -
D: -
J: TRBJ1-5
V: TRBV19
DNA: TGTGCCAGTTTACAACAGGGTGGCAATCAGCCCCAGCATTTT
CDR3: CASLQQGGNQPQHF

size: once
D: TRBD2
J: TRBJ2-5
V: TRBV19
DNA: TGTGCCAGTAGTCTCGGGGCGCCTAGCGGCCGATTACAAGAGACCCAGTACTTC
CDR3: CASSLGAPSGRLQETQYF

size: -
D: TRBD2
J: TRBJ2-1
V: TRBV5-1
DNA: TGCGCCAGCAGCTTCGGGACTAGCGGGACCAATGAGCAGTTCTTC
CDR3: CASSFGTSGTNEQFF

size: -
D: TRBD1
J: TRBJ2-1
V: TRBV28
DNA: TGTGCCAGCAGTCGGCCTACAGGGGGTGGGAATGAGCAGTTCTTC
CDR3: CASSRPTGGGNEQFF

size: -
D: -
J: TRBJ1-2
V: TRBV19
DNA: TGTGCCAGTAGTATAGGGGGATCCTATGGCTACACCTTC
CDR3: CASSIGGSYGYTF

size: -
D: -
J: TRBJ1-1
V: TRBV25-1
DNA: TGTGCCAGCAGCCAGCATTCAGGGAACACTGAAGCTTTCTTT
CDR3: CASSQHSGNTEAFF

size: -
D: -
J: TRBJ2-6
V: TRBV6-1
DNA: TGTGCCAGCAGTGGAGGACAGTTGGGCTCTGGGGCCAACGTCCTGACTTTC
CDR3: CASSGGQLGSGANVLTF

size: -
D: TRBD2
J: TRBJ2-3
V: TRBV27
DNA: TGTGCCAGCAGACAGACTAGCGGGAGGATCACAGATACGCAGTATTTT
CDR3: CASRQTSGRITDTQYF

size: -
D: -
J: TRBJ1-5
V: TRBV19
DNA: TGTGCCAGTAGTCCGTGGAATCAGCCCCAGCATTTT
CDR3: CASSPWNQPQHF

size: -
D: -
J: TRBJ2-3
V: TRBV5-5
DNA: TGTGCCAGCAGCCCTCGGGACTCTGATACGCAGTATTTT
CDR3: CASSPRDSDTQYF

size: -
D: -
J: TRBJ2-7
V: TRBV5-1
DNA: TGCGCCAGCCGCCTGGCAGGGTCCTCCTACGAGCAGTACTTC
CDR3: CASRLAGSSYEQYF

size: -
D: -
J: TRBJ2-2
V: TRBV19
DNA: TGTGCCAGTAGTTCCGACAGGGAGGTGCATAGCACCGGGGAGCTGTTTTTT
CDR3: CASSSDREVHSTGELFF

size: -
D: TRBD1
J: TRBJ1-5
V: TRBV2
DNA: TGTGCCAGCGGAACAGGGGCCGATCAGCCCCAGCATTTT
CDR3: CASGTGADQPQHF

size: few
D: -
J: TRBJ2-6
V: TRBV21-1
DNA: TGTGCCAGCAGCAGGGTGTCTGGGGCCAACGTCCTGACTTTC
CDR3: CASSRVSGANVLTF

size: -
D: -
J: TRBJ2-5
V: TRBV4-1
DNA: TGCGCCAGCAGCCAAATAAACCTGATTGGGGCCCAAGAGACCCAGTACTTC
CDR3: CASSQINLIGAQETQYF

size: -
D: -
J: TRBJ1-2
V: TRBV30
DNA: TGTGCCTGGAGCCAACAGTGGGGCTACACCTTC
CDR3: CAWSQQWGYTF

size: -
D: -
J: TRBJ2-7
V: TRBV6-1
DNA: TGTGCCAGCGCCCGGTCAGGGCAGGGAGGTTACGAGCAGTACTTC
CDR3: CASARSGQGGYEQYF

size: -
D: -
J: TRBJ1-2
V: TRBV7-2
DNA: TGTGCCAGCAGCTTATTCGACGAATACTACACCTTC
CDR3: CASSLFDEYYTF

size: -
D: TRBD2
J: TRBJ2-3
V: TRBV28
DNA: TGTGCCAGCAGCGTGGCGGGGGTAGGCACAGATACGCAGTATTTT
CDR3: CASSVAGVGTDTQYF

size: few
D: -
J: TRBJ1-2
V: TRBV14
DNA: TGTGCCAGCAGCCAAGATTTGCAGGGGCTCGCCTATGGCTACACCTTC
CDR3: CASSQDLQGLAYGYTF

size: -
D: -
J: TRBJ1-2
V: TRBV5-1
DNA: TGCGCCAGCAGCTTGGGGGCAGGGAACTATGGCTACACCTTC
CDR3: CASSLGAGNYGYTF

size: -
D: TRBD2
J: TRBJ2-5
V: TRBV29-1
DNA: TGCAGCGTTGACCCTAGCGGCGGGGAGACCCAGTACTTC
CDR3: CSVDPSGGETQYF

size: -
D: -
J: TRBJ1-5
V: TRBV21-1
DNA: TGTGCCAGCAGCAATTCCCCGACAGTCCGGCGAAAGGGGCCCCAGCATTTT
CDR3: CASSNSPTVRRKGPQHF

size: -
D: -
J: TRBJ1-1
V: TRBV29-1
DNA: TGCAGCGTTGGACAGCTGGGATTAAACACTGAAGCTTTCTTT
CDR3: CSVGQLGLNTEAFF

size: -
D: TRBD1
J: TRBJ1-5
V: TRBV28
DNA: TGTGCCAGCAGTTTAGTGACAGGGAACAATCAGCCCCAGCATTTT
CDR3: CASSLVTGNNQPQHF

size: -
D: -
J: TRBJ2-4
V: TRBV5-1
DNA: TGCGCCAGCAGCTCGGACGGACCCCTCCTCAGGATTCAGTACTTC
CDR3: CASSSDGPLLRIQYF

size: -
D: -
J: TRBJ1-1
V: TRBV19
DNA: TGTGCCAGTAGTATCGGGGACCCGTGGCGGGACACTGAAGCTTTCTTT
CDR3: CASSIGDPWRDTEAFF

size: -
D: TRBD2
J: TRBJ2-2
V: TRBV9
DNA: TGTGCCAGCAGCGCCCCGGGACTAGCCAGCACCGGGGAGCTGTTTTTT
CDR3: CASSAPGLASTGELFF

size: -
D: -
J: TRBJ1-1
V: TRBV5-1
DNA: TGCGCCAGCAGCTTGGAAGGCTTAGAAGCTTTCTTT
CDR3: CASSLEGLEAFF